This T cell receptor beta chain was found in a study of T cell repertoires in cytomegalovirus infection. Study results and caveats: CMV-specific HLA-C-restricted TCR beta clonotypes dominated the ex vivo response.

On this clonotype itself: Its target is not known.

Germline V CDR1 and CDR2: MNHNS, SASEGT. The V end lost 2 bases, the J end lost 3 bases, and 8 bases lay between the germline ends. This CDR3 region has 13 residues. TCRdb fed the reads into MiXCR, producing one record per CDR3 protein. The table shows 600,000 to 700,000 distinct CDR3 sequences, with 30% to 35% occurring only once. This specimen consisted of cultured PBMCs, obtained from culture after CMV antigen stimulation. The origin of this receptor is a human donor in good health (CMV status not recorded). Some clones in this sample may be carry-over from other donors' samples. This chain links TRBV6-1 with TRBJ2-7; D might be TRBD1 (6 bases). This CDR3 is CASSEHRDYEQYF. In nucleotides, the CDR3 is TGTGCCAGCAGTGAACACAGGGACTACGAGCAGTACTTC.